The 19 T cell receptor beta chains reported below all come from one sample, sequenced in a study of monozygotic twins with inflammatory bowel disease. From the 5' RACE reads, TCRdb lists one entry per CDR3 protein and no DNA. Its table lists about 150,000 distinct CDR3 sequences. The sequencing sample was made of blood. These receptors originate from a human donor with ulcerative colitis or Crohn's disease, or a healthy co-twin of an affected twin (not recorded which).

The chain has TRBV4-1 and TRBJ1-5; TCRdb returns TRBD1, unconfirmable since there is no DNA. The CDR3 consists of 16 residues. Germline CDR1 MGHRA, CDR2 YSYEKL. The CDR3 sequence is CASSQDPSGGMQPQHF.

The gene calls are TRBV20-1 and TRBJ2-7; there is no DNA to check the TCRdb D call of TRBD2. CDR1 and CDR2 from the germline V gene are DFQATT and SNEGSKA (reference sequence). The CDR3 totals 17 residues. This chain's CDR3 is CSARGTSGSSQSGEQYF.

This chain uses TRBV20-1 with TRBJ1-3; TCRdb returns TRBD1, unconfirmable since there is no DNA. The CDR3 is made up of 15 amino acids. The V gene's germline CDR1 is DFQATT and CDR2 SNEGSKA (reference sequence). CDR3 region: CSAREDTYSGNTIYF.

The CDR3 loop reads CASSGTPGGHGTDTQYF. V usage is TRBV6-4 and J usage is TRBJ2-3; without DNA, the TCRdb call of TRBD1 cannot be checked. The CDR3 sequence is 17 residues long. CDR1 MRHNA and CDR2 SNTAGT come from the germline V gene.

The chain is built from TRBV12-3 or TRBV12-4 and TRBJ2-4; absent DNA, TCRdb's TRBD2 call cannot be checked. The CDR3 has 16 residues. This chain's CDR3 is CASSSSGRDNKNIQYF.

The chain combines TRBV20-1 with TRBJ2-7; TCRdb calls TRBD2, which cannot be checked without DNA. Germline lookup yields CDR1 DFQATT and CDR2 SNEGSKA (reference sequence). The CDR3 consists of 13 residues. CDR3 residues: CSATDWSSYEQYF.

The chain joins TRBV20-1 to TRBJ2-1. The CDR3 spans 14 residues. Germline CDR1 is DFQATT and CDR2 is SNEGSKA (reference sequence). CDR3 sequence reads: CSARVLAGYNEQFF.

The rearrangement links TRBV5-1 to TRBJ2-7; TCRdb calls TRBD2, which cannot be checked without DNA. Germline lookup yields CDR1 SGHRS and CDR2 YFSETQ. CDR3 length: 16 residues. This CDR3 is CASSYDRGRESYEQYF.

The chain recombines TRBV6-2 or TRBV6-3 with TRBJ2-7. Germline loops: CDR1 MNHEY, CDR2 SVGEGT. The CDR3 contains 16 residues. The CDR3 loop reads CASSPATPRSSYEQYF.

The chain links TRBV3-1 to TRBJ2-2; the TCRdb D gene call, TRBD2, has no DNA to confirm it. CDR1 LGHDT and CDR2 YNNKEL come from the germline V gene (reference sequence). The CDR3 has 15 residues. This CDR3 reads CASSQEDGRAGELFF.

The chain links TRBV4-1 to TRBJ1-3. The CDR3 length is 15 residues. The germline V gene encodes CDR1 MGHRA and CDR2 YSYEKL. The CDR3 protein is CASSQDHDSGNTIYF.

The J gene is TRBJ2-1, the V gene TRBV10-3; TCRdb reports TRBD2, a call that lacks DNA to check it against. CDR3 size: 16 residues. The V gene's germline CDR1 is ENHRY and CDR2 SYGVKD. CDR3 sequence reads: CAISEWAPGTKNEQFF.

The J gene is TRBJ1-1, the V gene TRBV29-1; TCRdb picks TRBD1, but there is no DNA to check that call. This CDR3 has 12 amino acids. Germline-derived CDR1 and CDR2 are SQVTM and ANQGSEA. The CDR3 spells CSGGQMNTEAFF.

The chain carries TRBV6-6 and TRBJ2-5; the TCRdb D gene call, TRBD2, has no DNA to confirm it. From germline, CDR1 is MNHNY and CDR2 SVGAGI (reference sequence). The CDR3 has 13 amino acids. The CDR3 reads CASSYRERETQYF.

This clonotype is identified as medium-sized (0.01 to 0.1%) from frequency. The CDR3 is CASSPSKDLNYGYTF. V usage is TRBV6-5 and J usage is TRBJ1-2. The CDR3 runs to 15 residues. The germline CDR1 and CDR2 sequences are MNHEY and SVGAGI.

The chain carries TRBV3-1 and TRBJ2-7; TCRdb's D call of TRBD1 is untestable without DNA. The length of the CDR3 is 16 residues. CDR1 and CDR2 from the germline V gene are LGHDT and YNNKEL (reference sequence). The CDR3 sequence is CASSQAGTLDSYEQYF.

The rearrangement links TRBV12-3 or TRBV12-4 to TRBJ2-2. This CDR3 has 14 residues. The CDR3 here is CASSFDTGTGELFF.

The chain links TRBV6-2 or TRBV6-3 to TRBJ2-7. Germline V gene sequence: CDR1 MNHEY, CDR2 SVGEGT. This CDR3 has 13 residues. The chain's CDR3 is CASSYSPSYEQYF.

This chain connects TRBV20-1 to TRBJ2-1. There are 15 residues in the CDR3. Germline V gene lookup returns CDR1 DFQATT and CDR2 SNEGSKA (reference sequence). CDR3 sequence reads: CSARDGATGPNEQFF.